This T cell receptor beta chain was observed in a study of blood T cell repertoires in COVID-19. Some clones are missing from TCRdb's copy, which holds only in-frame ones; the method was immunoSEQ multiplex PCR. This table has 300,000 to 400,000 clones, around nine tenths appearing once. Trimming took 5 bases from V and 3 from J, leaving 15 bases between them. CDR1 MDHEN and CDR2 SYDVKM come from the germline V gene. CDR3 length equals 15 residues. Assignment of participants to cohorts was predicated upon participant-reported clinical history. The chain combines TRBV28 with TRBJ2-3; D may be TRBD2 (5 bases). The sample consisted of PBMCs or T cells enriched from blood (not recorded which). The TCR was taken from a man aged 30 to 45 who had recovered from COVID-19. The CDR3 nucleotides read TGTGCCAGCAGTCTAGCAATTCCAGAAACAGATACGCAGTATTTT. Translating gives CASSLAIPETDTQYF.